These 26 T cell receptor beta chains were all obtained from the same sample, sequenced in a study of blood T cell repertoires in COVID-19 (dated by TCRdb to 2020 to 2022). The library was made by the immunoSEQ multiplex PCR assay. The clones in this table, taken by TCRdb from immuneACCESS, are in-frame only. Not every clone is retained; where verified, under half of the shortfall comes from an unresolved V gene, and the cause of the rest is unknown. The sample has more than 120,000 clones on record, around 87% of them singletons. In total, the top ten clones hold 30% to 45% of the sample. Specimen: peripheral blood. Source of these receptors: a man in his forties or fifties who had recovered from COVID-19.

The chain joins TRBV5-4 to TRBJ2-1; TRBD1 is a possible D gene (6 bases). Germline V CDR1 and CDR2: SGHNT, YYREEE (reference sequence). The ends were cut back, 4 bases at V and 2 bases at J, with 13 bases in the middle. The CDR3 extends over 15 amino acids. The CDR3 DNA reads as TGTGCCAGCAGCCCCATGACAGGAGCCTACAATGAGCAGTTCTTC. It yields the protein CASSPMTGAYNEQFF.

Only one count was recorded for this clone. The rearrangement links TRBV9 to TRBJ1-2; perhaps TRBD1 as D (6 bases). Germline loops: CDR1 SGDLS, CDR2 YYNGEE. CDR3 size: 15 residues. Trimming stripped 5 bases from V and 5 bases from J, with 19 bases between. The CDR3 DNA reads TGTGCCAGCAGAGCTGCCAACCAGGGGCCTTATGGCTACACCTTC. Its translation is CASRAANQGPYGYTF.

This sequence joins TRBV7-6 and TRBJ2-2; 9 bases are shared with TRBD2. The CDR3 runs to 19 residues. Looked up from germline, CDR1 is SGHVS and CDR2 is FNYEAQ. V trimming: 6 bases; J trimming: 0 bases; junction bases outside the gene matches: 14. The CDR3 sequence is CASRDYPTSGYANTGELFF. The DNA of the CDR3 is TGTGCCAGCAGGGATTACCCGACTAGCGGTTACGCGAACACCGGGGAGCTGTTTTTT.

The CDR3 loop reads CASSPAPTGGYGYTF. The CDR3 nucleotides read TGTGCCAGCAGTCCCGCCCCCACAGGGGGCTATGGCTACACCTTC. The rearrangement links TRBV28 to TRBJ1-2; 8 nucleotides align to TRBD1. The CDR3 has 15 amino acids. The germline CDR1 and CDR2 sequences are MDHEN and SYDVKM. J gave up 4 bases and V 5 bases, and 9 bases lay outside the gene matches.

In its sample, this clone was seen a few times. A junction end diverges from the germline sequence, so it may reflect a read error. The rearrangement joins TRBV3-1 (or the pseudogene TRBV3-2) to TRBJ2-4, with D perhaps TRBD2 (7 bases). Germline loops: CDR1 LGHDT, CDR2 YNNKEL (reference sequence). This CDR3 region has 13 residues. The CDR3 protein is CASSQRGHSGEHF. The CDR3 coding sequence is TGTGCCAGCAGCCAAAGGGGACACAGCGGGGAGCACTTC.

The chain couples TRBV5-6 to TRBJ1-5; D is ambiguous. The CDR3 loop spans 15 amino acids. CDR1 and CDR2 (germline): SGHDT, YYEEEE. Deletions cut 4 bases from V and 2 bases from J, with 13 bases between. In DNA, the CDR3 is TGTGCCAGCAGCCTCTCGCCTTCGGGCAATCAGCCCCAGCATTTT. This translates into CASSLSPSGNQPQHF.

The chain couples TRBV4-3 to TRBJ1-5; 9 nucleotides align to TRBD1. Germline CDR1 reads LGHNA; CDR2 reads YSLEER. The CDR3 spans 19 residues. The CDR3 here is CVKKIKETGGRHSNQPQHF. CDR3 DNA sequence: TGCGTCAAGAAGATAAAGGAGACAGGGGGGAGACATAGCAATCAGCCCCAGCATTTT.

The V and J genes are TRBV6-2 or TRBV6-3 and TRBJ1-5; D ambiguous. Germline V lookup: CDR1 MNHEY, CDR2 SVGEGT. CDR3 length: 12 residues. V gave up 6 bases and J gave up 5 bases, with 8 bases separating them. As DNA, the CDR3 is TGTGCCAGCAGCCCCCGCGATCAGCCCCAGCATTTT. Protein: CASSPRDQPQHF.

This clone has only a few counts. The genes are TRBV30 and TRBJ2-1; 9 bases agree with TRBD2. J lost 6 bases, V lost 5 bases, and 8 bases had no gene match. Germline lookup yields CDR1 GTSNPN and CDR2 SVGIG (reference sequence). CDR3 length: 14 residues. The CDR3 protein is CAWDTSGSRNEQFF. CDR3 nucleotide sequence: TGTGCCTGGGATACTAGCGGGTCACGCAATGAGCAGTTCTTC.

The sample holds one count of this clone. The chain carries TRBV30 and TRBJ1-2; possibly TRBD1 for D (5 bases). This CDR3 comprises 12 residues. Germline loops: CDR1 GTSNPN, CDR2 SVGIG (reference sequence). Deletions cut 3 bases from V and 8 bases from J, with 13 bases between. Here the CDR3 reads CAWSLWRGGYTF. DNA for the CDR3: TGTGCCTGGAGCCTCTGGAGGGGAGGCTACACCTTC.

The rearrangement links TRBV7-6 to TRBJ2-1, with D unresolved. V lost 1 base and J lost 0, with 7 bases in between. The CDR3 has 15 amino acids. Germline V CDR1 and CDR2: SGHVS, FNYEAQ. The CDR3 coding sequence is TGTGCCAGCAGCTTAGTGGAGAGCTCCTACAATGAGCAGTTCTTC. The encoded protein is CASSLVESSYNEQFF.

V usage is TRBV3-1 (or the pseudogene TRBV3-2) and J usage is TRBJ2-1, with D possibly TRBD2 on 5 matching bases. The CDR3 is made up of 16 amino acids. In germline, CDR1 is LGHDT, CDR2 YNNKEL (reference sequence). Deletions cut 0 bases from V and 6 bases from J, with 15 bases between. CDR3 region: CASSQEFGVGSNEQFF. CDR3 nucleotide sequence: TGTGCCAGCAGCCAAGAATTCGGGGTTGGGTCCAATGAGCAGTTCTTC.

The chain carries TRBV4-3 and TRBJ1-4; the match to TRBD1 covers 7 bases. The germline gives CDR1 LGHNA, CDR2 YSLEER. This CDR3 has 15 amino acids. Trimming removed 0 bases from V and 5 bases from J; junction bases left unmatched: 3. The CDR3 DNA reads TGCGCCAGCAGCCAAGAGGTCAGGGGGAATGAAAAACTGTTTTTT. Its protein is CASSQEVRGNEKLFF.

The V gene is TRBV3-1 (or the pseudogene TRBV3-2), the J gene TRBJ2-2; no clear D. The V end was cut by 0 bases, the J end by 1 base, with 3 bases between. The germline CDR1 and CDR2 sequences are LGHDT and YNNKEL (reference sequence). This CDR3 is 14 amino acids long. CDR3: CASSQEQNTGELFF. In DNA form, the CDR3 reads TGTGCCAGCAGCCAAGAACAGAACACCGGGGAGCTGTTTTTT.

The CDR3 loop reads CASSPGGGLNSPLHF. The CDR3 nucleotides are TGTGCCAGCAGTCCCGGGGGGGGGCTTAATTCACCCCTCCACTTT. V usage is TRBV6-4 and J usage is TRBJ1-6; tentatively, D is TRBD1 (6 bases). Germline V gene data show CDR1 as MRHNA and CDR2 as SNTAGT. V was pared by 5 bases and J by 6 bases, with 14 bases between. The CDR3 contains 15 residues.

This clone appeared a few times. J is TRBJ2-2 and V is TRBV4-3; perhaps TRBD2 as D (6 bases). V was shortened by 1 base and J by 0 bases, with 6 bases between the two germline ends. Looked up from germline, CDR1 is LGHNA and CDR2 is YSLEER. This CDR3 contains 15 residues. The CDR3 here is CASSQGTTNTGELFF. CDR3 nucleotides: TGCGCCAGCAGCCAAGGGACTACGAACACCGGGGAGCTGTTTTTT.

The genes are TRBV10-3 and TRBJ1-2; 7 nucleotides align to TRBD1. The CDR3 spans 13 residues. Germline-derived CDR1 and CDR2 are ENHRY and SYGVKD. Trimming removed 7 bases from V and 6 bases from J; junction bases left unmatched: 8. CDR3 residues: CAINTRGQDGYTF. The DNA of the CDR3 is TGTGCCATCAACACAAGGGGGCAGGATGGCTACACCTTC.

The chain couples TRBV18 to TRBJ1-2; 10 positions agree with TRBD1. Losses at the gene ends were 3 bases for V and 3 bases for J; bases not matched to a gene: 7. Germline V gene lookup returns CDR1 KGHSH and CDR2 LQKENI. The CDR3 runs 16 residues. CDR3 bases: TGTGCCAGCTCACCCGGGACAGGGGAGTTCGACTATGGCTACACCTTC. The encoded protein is CASSPGTGEFDYGYTF.

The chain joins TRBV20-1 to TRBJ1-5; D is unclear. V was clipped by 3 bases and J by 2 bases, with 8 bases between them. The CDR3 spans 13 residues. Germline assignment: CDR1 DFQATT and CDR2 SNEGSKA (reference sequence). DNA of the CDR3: TGCAGTGCTAGTGTGGCGGGCAATCAGCCCCAGCATTTT. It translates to CSASVAGNQPQHF.

In nucleotides, the CDR3 is TGTGCCAGCAGTGAAAAGCTTTCAGGCCCCTACGAGCAGTACTTC. Its protein product is CASSEKLSGPYEQYF. The chain carries TRBV6-1 and TRBJ2-7; no clear D. There are 15 residues in the CDR3. Trimming pared 2 bases from V and 2 bases from J, leaving 13 bases between. The V gene's germline CDR1 is MNHNS and CDR2 SASEGT.

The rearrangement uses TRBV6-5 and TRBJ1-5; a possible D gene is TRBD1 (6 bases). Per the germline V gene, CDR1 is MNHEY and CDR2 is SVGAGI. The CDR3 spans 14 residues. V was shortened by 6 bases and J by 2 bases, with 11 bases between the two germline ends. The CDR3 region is CASSVRQGNQPQHF. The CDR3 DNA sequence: TGTGCCAGCAGCGTACGACAGGGCAATCAGCCCCAGCATTTT.

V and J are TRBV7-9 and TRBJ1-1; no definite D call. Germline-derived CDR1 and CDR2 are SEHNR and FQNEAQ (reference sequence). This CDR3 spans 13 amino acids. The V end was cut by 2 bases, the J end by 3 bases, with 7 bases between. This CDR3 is CASSLLSDTEAFF. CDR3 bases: TGTGCCAGCAGCTTATTGTCGGACACTGAAGCTTTCTTT.

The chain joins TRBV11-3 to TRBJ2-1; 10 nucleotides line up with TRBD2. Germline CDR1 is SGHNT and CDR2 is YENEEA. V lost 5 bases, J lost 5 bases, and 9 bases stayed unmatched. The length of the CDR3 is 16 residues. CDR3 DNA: TGTGCCAGCAGCGTTAGAGCGGGGGGGCACCACAATGAGCAGTTCTTC. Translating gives CASSVRAGGHHNEQFF.

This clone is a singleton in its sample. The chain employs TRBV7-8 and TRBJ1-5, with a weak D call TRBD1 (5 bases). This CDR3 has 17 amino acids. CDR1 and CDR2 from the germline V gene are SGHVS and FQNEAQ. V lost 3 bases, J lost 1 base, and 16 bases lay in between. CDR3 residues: CASSLGGGPLSNQPQHF. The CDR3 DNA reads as TGTGCCAGCAGCTTGGGGGGGGGACCCCTCAGCAATCAGCCCCAGCATTTT.

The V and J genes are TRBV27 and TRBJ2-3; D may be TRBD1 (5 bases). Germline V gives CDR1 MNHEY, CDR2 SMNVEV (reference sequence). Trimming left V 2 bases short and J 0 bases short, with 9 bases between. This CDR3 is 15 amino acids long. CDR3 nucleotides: TGTGCCAGCAGTTTACAGGGAAGGAGCACAGATACGCAGTATTTT. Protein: CASSLQGRSTDTQYF.

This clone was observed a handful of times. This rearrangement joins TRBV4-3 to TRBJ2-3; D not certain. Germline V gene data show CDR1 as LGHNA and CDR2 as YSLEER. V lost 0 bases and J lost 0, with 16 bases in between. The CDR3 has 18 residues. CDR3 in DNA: TGCGCCAGCAGCCAAGATCGGCAGGTCAACTCTAGCACAGATACGCAGTATTTT. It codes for CASSQDRQVNSSTDTQYF.